The 15 T cell receptor beta chains presented below share a single source sample, sequenced in a study of neurological immune-mediated disorders. TCRdb re-called the 5' RACE reads through MiXCR, storing one row per CDR3 protein. This sample carries 15,000 to 20,000 distinct CDR3 sequences, roughly a tenth of them seen once, and the ten largest clones take about 32%. The sequencing input was CD8+ T cells from blood. The receptors derive from a woman in her fifties or sixties in good health.

This clonotype occurred many times. The CDR3 DNA reads TGTGCCTGGAGTGTAGGGGGTATGGCTGAAGCTTTCTTT. Translation gives CAWSVGGMAEAFF. V is TRBV30 and J is TRBJ1-1; maybe TRBD1 (6 bases). The CDR3 has 13 residues. Per the germline V gene, CDR1 is GTSNPN and CDR2 is SVGIG (reference sequence). Between the trimmed V and J ends, which lost 0 bases and 6 bases, there was a span of 11 bases. The full variable domain, with the rest looked up from reference TRBV30 and TRBJ1-1, is SQTIHQWPATLVQPVGSPLSLECTVEGTSNPNLYWYRQAAGRGLQLLFYSVGIGQISSEVPQNLSASRPQDRQFILSSKKLLLSDSGFYLCAWSVGGMAEAFFGQGTRLTVV.

Many counts were recorded for this clonotype. The chain has TRBV6-2 or TRBV6-3 and TRBJ2-2, with 9 bases identical to TRBD2. Trimming removed 5 bases from V and 2 bases from J; junction bases left unmatched: 15. The CDR3 contains 19 residues. Germline loops: CDR1 MNHEY, CDR2 SVGEGT. This CDR3 reads CASSTPGLAHSINTGELFF. CDR3 in DNA: TGTGCCAGCAGTACCCCGGGACTAGCCCATAGCATCAACACCGGGGAGCTGTTTTTT.

This clonotype was detected many times. The chain uses TRBV9 and TRBJ2-1; 9 bases are shared with TRBD2. Unmatched junction bases numbered 6, after V lost 0 bases and J lost 8 bases. The CDR3 totals 15 residues. The germline gives CDR1 SGDLS, CDR2 YYNGEE. The DNA of the CDR3 is TGTGCCAGCAGCGTAGGGGGCGGGGGGGCGGATGAGCAGTTCTTC. It translates to CASSVGGGGADEQFF.

This clonotype was recorded a few times. The rearrangement uses TRBV9 and TRBJ2-3, with 8 bases that match TRBD2. The CDR3 covers 16 residues. CDR1 is SGDLS and CDR2 is YYNGEE in the germline V gene. Trimming removed 1 base from V and 4 bases from J; junction bases left unmatched: 8. This CDR3 is CASSVPRGGSADTQYF. CDR3 sequence (DNA): TGTGCCAGCAGCGTACCACGGGGGGGGAGTGCAGATACGCAGTATTTT.

The chain employs TRBV5-1 and TRBJ2-1; tentative D call: TRBD1 (6 bases). The CDR3 is 13 amino acids. Germline values: CDR1 SGHRS, CDR2 YFSETQ. The V gene lost 5 bases and the J gene lost 4 bases, with 10 bases spanning the gap. CDR3 region: CASRQGGYNEQFF. DNA of the CDR3: TGCGCCAGCAGACAGGGCGGATACAATGAGCAGTTCTTC. Drawing the rest from reference TRBV5-1 and TRBJ2-1, the complete variable domain is KAGVTQTPRYLIKTRGQQVTLSCSPISGHRSVSWYQQTPGQGLQFLFEYFSETQRNKGNFPGRFSGRQFSNSRSEMNVSTLELGDSALYLCASRQGGYNEQFFGPGTRLTVL.

This clonotype has a count of ten or more. CDR3: CASSHSRGRGNEQYF. In DNA, the CDR3 is TGTGCCAGCAGCCATTCCAGGGGGCGCGGTAACGAGCAGTACTTC. The chain is built from TRBV12-3 or TRBV12-4 and TRBJ2-7; 8 nucleotides line up with TRBD1. After removal of 6 bases from V and 5 bases from J, the junction contained 12 bases not matched to a gene. CDR3 length: 15 amino acids.

This clonotype was found many times. This rearrangement joins TRBV20-1 to TRBJ2-1, with a tentative D call TRBD1 (6 bases). The V end lost 3 bases, the J end lost 3 bases, and 15 bases lay between the germline ends. Per germline, CDR1 DFQATT and CDR2 SNEGSKA (reference sequence). The CDR3 has 15 amino acids. The CDR3 DNA reads as TGCAGTGCTAGCACACCAGGGGCCGGCTACAATGAGCAGTTCTTC. Protein: CSASTPGAGYNEQFF.

This clonotype was counted at least ten times. The V gene is TRBV28, the J gene TRBJ2-1; D may be TRBD2 (7 bases). This CDR3 is 16 amino acids long. CDR1 and CDR2 (germline): MDHEN, SYDVKM. V gave up 5 bases and J gave up 2 bases, with 16 bases separating them. The CDR3 here is CASSVPRGRAYNEQFF. CDR3 in DNA: TGTGCCAGCAGTGTCCCGCGGGGGCGGGCCTACAATGAGCAGTTCTTC. The full variable domain, its missing parts supplied by reference TRBV28 and TRBJ2-1, is DVKVTQSSRYLVKRTGEKVFLECVQDMDHENMFWYRQDPGLGLRLIYFSYDVKMKEKGDIPEGYSVSREKKERFSLILESASTNQTSMYLCASSVPRGRAYNEQFFGPGTRLTVL.

This clonotype was detected ten times or more. This rearrangement joins TRBV14 to TRBJ1-3; D is unresolved. Germline CDR1 SGHDN, CDR2 FVKESK. V gave up 4 bases and J gave up 0 bases, with 13 bases separating them. The CDR3 covers 16 residues. The CDR3 reads CASSRSTGSSGNTIYF. DNA for the CDR3: TGTGCCAGCAGCCGAAGCACCGGGAGCTCTGGAAACACCATATATTTT.

Ten or more counts support this clonotype. The rearrangement joins TRBV27 to TRBJ1-2; TRBD1 might be the D (5 bases). The CDR3 has 15 amino acids. V shed 3 bases and J shed 3 bases, with 14 bases lying between them. In germline, CDR1 is MNHEY, CDR2 SMNVEV (reference sequence). The CDR3: CASSFGTGLDYGYTF. Here the CDR3 DNA reads TGTGCCAGCAGTTTTGGGACGGGTCTGGACTATGGCTACACCTTC.

In its sample, this clonotype was seen many times. One end of the junction is discordant with germline, which a read error may explain. This rearrangement joins TRBV20-1 to TRBJ2-1, with D unclear. The germline V gene has CDR1 DFQATT and CDR2 SNEGSKA (reference sequence). CDR3 size: 13 residues. CDR3 region: CSARDSTYNEQFF. The DNA of the CDR3 is TGCAGTGCCAGAGACTCGACCTACAATGAGCAGTTCTTC.

This chain joins TRBV15 and TRBJ1-5; 7 bases map to TRBD1. V lost 3 bases, J lost 6 bases, and 11 bases stayed unmatched. The length of the CDR3 is 16 residues. From germline, CDR1 is LNHNV and CDR2 YYDKDF (reference sequence). CDR3 protein: CATSSLAAGGTQPQHF. CDR3 DNA: TGTGCCACCAGCAGTTTAGCGGCAGGGGGTACTCAGCCCCAGCATTTT. Using reference TRBV15 and TRBJ1-5 for the parts outside the CDR3, the full variable domain is DAMVIQNPRYQVTQFGKPVTLSCSQTLNHNVMYWYQQKSSQAPKLLFHYYDKDFNNEADTPDNFQSRRPNTSFCFLDIRSPGLGDTAMYLCATSSLAAGGTQPQHFGDGTRLSIL.

The sample holds many counts of this clonotype. V and J are TRBV10-3 and TRBJ2-7, with D unclear. This CDR3 contains 14 residues. Germline loops: CDR1 ENHRY, CDR2 SYGVKD. The V gene lost 3 bases and the J gene lost 0 bases, with 9 bases spanning the gap. CDR3 sequence (DNA): TGTGCCATCAGTGATCCGAGTAACTCCTACGAGCAGTACTTC. This gives the protein CAISDPSNSYEQYF.

This clonotype was detected only a few times. This chain connects TRBV4-1 to TRBJ1-1, with D perhaps TRBD1 (5 bases). V was pared by 4 bases and J by 0 bases, with 15 bases between. Germline V gene lookup returns CDR1 MGHRA and CDR2 YSYEKL. The CDR3 is 16 amino acids. CDR3: CASSRTNWGLNTEAFF. The CDR3 nucleotides read TGCGCCAGCAGCCGCACTAATTGGGGCTTGAACACTGAAGCTTTCTTT.

This clonotype occurred many times. The chain combines TRBV18 with TRBJ1-1; weak D call: TRBD1 (5 bases). Germline V CDR1 and CDR2: KGHSH, LQKENI. The CDR3 length is 15 residues. V lost 4 bases, J lost 0 bases, and 12 bases lay in between. In DNA form, the CDR3 reads TGTGCCAGCTCACTGACAGACAGCGTGAACACTGAAGCTTTCTTT. Translation: CASSLTDSVNTEAFF.